The T cell receptor (beta chain) under discussion was sequenced for a study of T-cell memory formation after mild COVID-19. Study-wide context: For the most part, TCR clusters were specific to one donor. Study-wide findings and caveats: Researchers could not confirm that second-wave clones peaking on day 37 targeted SARS-CoV-2. The pre-infection memory compartment contained some responding clones, suggesting cross-reactive memory joined.

Constant-segment primers were used for 5'RACE, and the resulting TCR alpha and TCR beta cDNA libraries carried sample barcodes and UMIs. TCRdb used MiXCR to reprocess the 5' RACE reads, holding one entry per CDR3 protein. The repertoire holds roughly 300,000 distinct CDR3 sequences, with over 7% as singletons. The table lists this clonotype with a few counts. The antigen is not known. Germline CDR1 reads LNHNV; CDR2 reads YYDKDF (reference sequence). This CDR3 contains 16 residues. V was cut by 3 bases and J by 0 bases, with 11 bases left in between. The TCR originated in a man aged 18 to 29 who had mild COVID-19 (a few samples of this study predate the infection). Cell type and time point are not known. The rearrangement links TRBV15 to TRBJ1-4; no reliable D call. The material sequenced was PBMCs or a T cell subset sorted from them (not recorded which). The CDR3 sequence: CATSRFRTATNEKLFF. The CDR3 DNA sequence: TGTGCCACCAGCAGGTTCCGGACTGCAACTAATGAAAAACTGTTTTTT.